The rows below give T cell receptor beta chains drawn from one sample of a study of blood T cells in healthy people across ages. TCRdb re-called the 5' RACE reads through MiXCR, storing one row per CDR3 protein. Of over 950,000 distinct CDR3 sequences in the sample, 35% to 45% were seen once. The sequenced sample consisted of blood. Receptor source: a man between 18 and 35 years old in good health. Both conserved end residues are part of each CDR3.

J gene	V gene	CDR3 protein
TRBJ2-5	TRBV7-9	CASSSGGTVKETQYF
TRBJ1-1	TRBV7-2	CASSGAQGWTEAFF
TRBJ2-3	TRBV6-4	CASSDSGQGVDTQYF
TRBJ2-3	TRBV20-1	CSARGGGGVPSTDTQYF
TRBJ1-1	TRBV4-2	CASSPPNREDTEAFF
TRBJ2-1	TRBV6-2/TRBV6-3	CASSYPPDEQFF
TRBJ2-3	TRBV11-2	CASSGLARTDTQYF
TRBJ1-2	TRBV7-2	CASTPPGLVSGYTF
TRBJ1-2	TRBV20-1	CSASGGEGTQEDYGYTF
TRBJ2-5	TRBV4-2	CASGQRGLVDEETQYF
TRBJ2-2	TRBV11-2	CASSLVRFVTGELFF
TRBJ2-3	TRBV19	CASKERSGGASTDTQYF
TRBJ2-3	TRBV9	CASSAGGTTRDTQYF
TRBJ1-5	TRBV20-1	CSAPLGTGGNQPQHF
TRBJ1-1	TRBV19	CASSIWSTGDAQAFF